This T cell receptor (beta chain) was recovered during a study of blood T cell repertoires in COVID-19. Study details: PBMCs, B-cell-depleted T cells, or T cells provided the cDNA or gDNA that made up the material.

Original methodology: Estimates of nucleated cell counts were drawn from the amplification of reference gene primers. Clones were read by immunoSEQ multiplex PCR, and TCRdb kept only the in-frame ones, dropping some. Clone size and V and J calls were adopted from that table, with D and trimming inferred from the DNA. The repertoire holds approximately 150,000 clones, over 70% seen once, with approximately 5.6% in the top ten. Participant-reported clinical history was the basis for cohort assignment. This clone was detected once. The CDR3 has 20 residues. Germline V lookup: CDR1 SGHVS, CDR2 FQNEAQ. V shed 3 bases and J 0 bases; nucleotides not matched to a gene: 11.

The sequenced sample was PBMCs or T cells enriched from blood (not recorded which). V is TRBV7-8 and J is TRBJ2-1; 13 nucleotides match TRBD2. The receptor's source is a woman in her forties with acute COVID-19. The DNA of the CDR3 is TGTGCCAGCAGCTTTGGAACTAGCGGGAGGGCCCGAAGCTCCTACAATGAGCAGTTCTTC. This translates into CASSFGTSGRARSSYNEQFF.